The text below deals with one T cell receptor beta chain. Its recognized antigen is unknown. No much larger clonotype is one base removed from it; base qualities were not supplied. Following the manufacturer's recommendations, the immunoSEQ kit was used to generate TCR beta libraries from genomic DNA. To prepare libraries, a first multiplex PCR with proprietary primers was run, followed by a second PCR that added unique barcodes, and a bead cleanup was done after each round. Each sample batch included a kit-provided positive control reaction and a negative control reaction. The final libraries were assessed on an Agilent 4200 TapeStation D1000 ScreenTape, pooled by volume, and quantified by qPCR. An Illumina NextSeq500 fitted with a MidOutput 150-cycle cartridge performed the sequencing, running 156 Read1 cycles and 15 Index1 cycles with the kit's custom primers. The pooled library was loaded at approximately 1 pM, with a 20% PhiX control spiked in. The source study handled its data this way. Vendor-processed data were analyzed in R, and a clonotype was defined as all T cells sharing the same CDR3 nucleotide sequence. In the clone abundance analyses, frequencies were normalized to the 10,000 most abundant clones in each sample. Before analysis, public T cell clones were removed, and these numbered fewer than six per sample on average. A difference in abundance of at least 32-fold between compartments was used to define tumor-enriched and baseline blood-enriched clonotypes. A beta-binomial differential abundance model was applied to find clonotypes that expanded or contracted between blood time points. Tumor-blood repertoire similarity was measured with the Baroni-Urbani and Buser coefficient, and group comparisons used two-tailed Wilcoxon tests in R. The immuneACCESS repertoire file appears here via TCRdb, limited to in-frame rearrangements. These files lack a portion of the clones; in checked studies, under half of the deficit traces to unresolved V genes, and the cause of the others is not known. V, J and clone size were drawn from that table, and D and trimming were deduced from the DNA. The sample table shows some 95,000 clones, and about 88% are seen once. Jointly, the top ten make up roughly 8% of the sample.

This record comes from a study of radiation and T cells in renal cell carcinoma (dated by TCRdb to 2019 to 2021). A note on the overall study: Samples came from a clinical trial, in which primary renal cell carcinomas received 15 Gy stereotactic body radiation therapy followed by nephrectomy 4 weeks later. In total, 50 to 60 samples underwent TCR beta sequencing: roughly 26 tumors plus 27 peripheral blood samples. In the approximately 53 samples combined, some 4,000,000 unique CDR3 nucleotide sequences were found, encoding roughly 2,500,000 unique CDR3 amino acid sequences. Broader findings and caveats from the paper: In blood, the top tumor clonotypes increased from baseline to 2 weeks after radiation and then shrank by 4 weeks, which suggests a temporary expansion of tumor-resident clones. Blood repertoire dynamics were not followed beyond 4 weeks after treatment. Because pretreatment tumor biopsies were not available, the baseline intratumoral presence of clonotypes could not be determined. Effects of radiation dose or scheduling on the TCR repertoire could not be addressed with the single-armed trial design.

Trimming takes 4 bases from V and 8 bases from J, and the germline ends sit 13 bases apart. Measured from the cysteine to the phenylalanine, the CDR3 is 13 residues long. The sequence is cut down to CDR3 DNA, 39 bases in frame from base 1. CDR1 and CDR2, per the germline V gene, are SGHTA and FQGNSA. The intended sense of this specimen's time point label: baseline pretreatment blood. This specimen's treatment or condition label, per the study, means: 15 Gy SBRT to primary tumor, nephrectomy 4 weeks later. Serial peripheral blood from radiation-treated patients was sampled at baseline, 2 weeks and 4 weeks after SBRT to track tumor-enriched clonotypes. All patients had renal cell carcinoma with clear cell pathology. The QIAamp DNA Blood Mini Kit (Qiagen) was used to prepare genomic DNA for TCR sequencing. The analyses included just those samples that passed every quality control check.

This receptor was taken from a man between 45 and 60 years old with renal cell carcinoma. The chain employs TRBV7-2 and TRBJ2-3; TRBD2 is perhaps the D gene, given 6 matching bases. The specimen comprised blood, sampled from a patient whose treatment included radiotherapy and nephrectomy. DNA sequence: TGTGCCAGCAGCTCCGGGACTTCCGCTACGCAGTATTTT. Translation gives CASSSGTSATQYF. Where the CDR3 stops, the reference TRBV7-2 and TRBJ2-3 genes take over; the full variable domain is GAGVSQSPSNKVTEKGKDVELRCDPISGHTALYWYRQSLGQGLEFLIYFQGNSAPDKSGLPSDRFSAERTGGSVSTLTIQRTQQEDSAVYLCASSSGTSATQYFGPGTRLTVL.